This T cell receptor (beta chain) came from a study of identical twins. Study-wide points: Excess sharing by twins proved weaker in beta out-of-frame sequences. Researchers caution that invariant MAIT and iNKT cells could partly confound zero-insertion analyses.

The germline V gene has CDR1 DFQATT and CDR2 SNEGSKA (reference sequence). The CDR3 runs to 17 residues. Trimming pared 5 bases from V and 6 bases from J, leaving 27 bases between. This clonotype was seen only once. The antigen is not known. Each donor was a healthy Caucasian. TCRdb re-called the 5' RACE reads through MiXCR, storing one row per CDR3 protein. The profile shows approximately 470,000 distinct CDR3 sequences, 12% to 15% of them singletons. These same data were also listed under a study on yellow fever vaccine responses in identical twins.

Sequencing was done on a sample of CD4+ T cells sorted from blood. This receptor was identified in a woman aged 18-29 years in good health. The chain couples TRBV20-1 to TRBJ2-3; D may be TRBD2 (6 bases). Here the CDR3 DNA reads TGCAGTGCTCACCTCCCAGCTAGCGCCTCAATGAGGGATACGCAGTATTTT. Amino acids: CSAHLPASASMRDTQYF.